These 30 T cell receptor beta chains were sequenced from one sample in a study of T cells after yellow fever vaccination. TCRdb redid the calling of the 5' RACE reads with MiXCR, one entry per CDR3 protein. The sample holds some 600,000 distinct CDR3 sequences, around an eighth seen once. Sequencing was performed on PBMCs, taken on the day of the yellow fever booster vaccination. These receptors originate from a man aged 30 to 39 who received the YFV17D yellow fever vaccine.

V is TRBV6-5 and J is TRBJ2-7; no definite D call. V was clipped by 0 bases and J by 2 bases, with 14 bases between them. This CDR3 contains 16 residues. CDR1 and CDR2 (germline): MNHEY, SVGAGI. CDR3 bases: TGTGCCAGCAGTTACTCGAGTTCAGCCCTTCCCTACGAGCAGTACTTC. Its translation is CASSYSSSALPYEQYF.

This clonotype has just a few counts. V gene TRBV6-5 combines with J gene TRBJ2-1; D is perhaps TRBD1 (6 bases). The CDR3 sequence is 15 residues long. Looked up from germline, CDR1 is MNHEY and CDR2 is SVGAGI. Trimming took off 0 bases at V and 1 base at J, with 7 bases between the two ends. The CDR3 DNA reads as TGTGCCAGCAGTTACTCCGGACAGTCCTACAATGAGCAGTTCTTC. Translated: CASSYSGQSYNEQFF.

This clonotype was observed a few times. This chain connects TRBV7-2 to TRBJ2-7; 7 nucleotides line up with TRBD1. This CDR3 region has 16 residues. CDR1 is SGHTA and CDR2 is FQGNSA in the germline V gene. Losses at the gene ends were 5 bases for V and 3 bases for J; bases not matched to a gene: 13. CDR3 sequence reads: CASSETGWRGNYEQYF. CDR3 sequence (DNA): TGTGCCAGCAGCGAGACAGGGTGGCGAGGTAACTACGAGCAGTACTTC.

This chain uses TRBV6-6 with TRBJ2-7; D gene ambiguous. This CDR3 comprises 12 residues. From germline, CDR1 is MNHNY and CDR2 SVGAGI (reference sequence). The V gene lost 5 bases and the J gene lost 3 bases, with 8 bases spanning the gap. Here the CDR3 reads CASSVADYEQYF. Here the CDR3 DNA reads TGTGCCAGCAGTGTCGCGGACTACGAGCAGTACTTC.

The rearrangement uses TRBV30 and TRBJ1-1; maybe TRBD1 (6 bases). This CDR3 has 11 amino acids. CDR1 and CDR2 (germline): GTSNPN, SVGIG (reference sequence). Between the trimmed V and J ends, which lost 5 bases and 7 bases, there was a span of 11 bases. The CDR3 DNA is TGTGCCTGGGGAAAGGGGGGTGAAGCTTTCTTT. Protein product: CAWGKGGEAFF.

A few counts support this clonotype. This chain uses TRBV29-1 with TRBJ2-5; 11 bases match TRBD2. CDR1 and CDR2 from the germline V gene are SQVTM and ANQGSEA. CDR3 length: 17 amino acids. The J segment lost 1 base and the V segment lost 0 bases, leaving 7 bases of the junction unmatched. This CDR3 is CSVEDPGLAAIQETQYF. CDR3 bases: TGCAGCGTTGAAGACCCGGGACTAGCGGCGATCCAAGAGACCCAGTACTTC.

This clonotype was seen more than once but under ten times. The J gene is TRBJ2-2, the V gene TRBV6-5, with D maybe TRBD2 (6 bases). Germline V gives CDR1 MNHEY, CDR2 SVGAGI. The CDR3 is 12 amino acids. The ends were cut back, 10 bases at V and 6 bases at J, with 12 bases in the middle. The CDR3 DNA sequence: TGTGCCACTAGGGGAGGTGCCGGGGAGCTGTTTTTT. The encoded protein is CATRGGAGELFF.

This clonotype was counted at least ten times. This CDR3 is CASSQLLGGTEAFF. The CDR3, as DNA: TGTGCCAGCAGCCAGCTCCTAGGGGGCACTGAAGCTTTCTTT. The rearrangement links TRBV12-3 or TRBV12-4 to TRBJ1-1; tentatively, D is TRBD1 (6 bases). Trimming cost V 6 bases and J 4 bases, with 15 bases left between them. This CDR3 contains 14 residues.

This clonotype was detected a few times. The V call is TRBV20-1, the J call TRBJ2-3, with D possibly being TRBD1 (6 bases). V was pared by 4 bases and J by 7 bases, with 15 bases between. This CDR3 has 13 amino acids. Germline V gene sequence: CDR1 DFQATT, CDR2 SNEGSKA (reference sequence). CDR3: CSANSGGLHTQYF. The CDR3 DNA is TGCAGTGCTAACTCTGGGGGCCTCCATACGCAGTATTTT.

Here the CDR3 DNA reads TGTGCCAGCAGCTTCCCCCGCCCGGGTAACGTGCGTAACAATGAGCAGTTCTTC. Translated: CASSFPRPGNVRNNEQFF. This rearrangement joins TRBV5-4 to TRBJ2-1, with D unclear. Germline CDR1 SGHNT, CDR2 YYREEE (reference sequence). The CDR3 contains 18 residues. The V end was cut by 2 bases, the J end by 5 bases, with 23 bases between. The complete variable domain, with remaining parts taken from reference TRBV5-4 and TRBJ2-1, reads ETGVTQSPTHLIKTRGQQVTLRCSSQSGHNTVSWYQQALGQGPQFIFQYYREEENGRGNFPPRFSGLQFPNYSSELNVNALELDDSALYLCASSFPRPGNVRNNEQFFGPGTRLTVL.

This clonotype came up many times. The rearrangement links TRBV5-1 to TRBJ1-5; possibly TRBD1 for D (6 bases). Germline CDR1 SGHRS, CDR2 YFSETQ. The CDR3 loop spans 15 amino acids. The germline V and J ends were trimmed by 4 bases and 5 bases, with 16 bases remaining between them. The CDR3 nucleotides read TGCGCCAGCAGCGCGGATGGGGGCGGGTATCAGCCCCAGCATTTT. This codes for CASSADGGGYQPQHF.

The CDR3: CASSSRGEPDTQYF. CDR3 in DNA: TGTGCCAGCAGTTCCCGCGGGGAGCCAGATACGCAGTATTTT. The rearrangement joins TRBV7-9 to TRBJ2-3, with a tentative D call TRBD2 (6 bases). Looked up from germline, CDR1 is SEHNR and CDR2 is FQNEAQ (reference sequence). V lost 6 bases and J 4 bases, leaving 14 bases between the germline ends. The CDR3 loop spans 14 amino acids.

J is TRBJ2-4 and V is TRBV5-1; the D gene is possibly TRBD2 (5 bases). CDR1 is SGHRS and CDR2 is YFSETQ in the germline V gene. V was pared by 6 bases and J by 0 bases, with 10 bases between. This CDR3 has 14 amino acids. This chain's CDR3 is CASNLGEAKNIQYF. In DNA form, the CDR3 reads TGCGCCAGCAATCTGGGAGAAGCCAAAAACATTCAGTACTTC.

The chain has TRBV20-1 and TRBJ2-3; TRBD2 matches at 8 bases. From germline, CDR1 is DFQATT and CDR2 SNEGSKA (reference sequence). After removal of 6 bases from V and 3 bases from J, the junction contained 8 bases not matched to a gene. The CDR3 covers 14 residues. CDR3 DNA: TGCAGTGCGGCCCAGCGGGAGATTACAGATACGCAGTATTTT. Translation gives CSAAQREITDTQYF.

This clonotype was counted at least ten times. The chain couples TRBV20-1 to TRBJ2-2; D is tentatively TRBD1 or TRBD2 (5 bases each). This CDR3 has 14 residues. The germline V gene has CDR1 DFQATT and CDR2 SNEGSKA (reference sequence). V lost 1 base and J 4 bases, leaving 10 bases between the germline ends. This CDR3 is CSARGGSSTGELFF. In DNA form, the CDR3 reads TGCAGTGCTAGAGGGGGGTCGAGCACCGGGGAGCTGTTTTTT.

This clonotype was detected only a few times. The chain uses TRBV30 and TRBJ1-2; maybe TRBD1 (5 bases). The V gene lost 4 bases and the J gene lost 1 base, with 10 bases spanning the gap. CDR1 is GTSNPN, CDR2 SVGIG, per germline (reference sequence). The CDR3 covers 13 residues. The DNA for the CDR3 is TGTGCCTGGACCCGACAGTTTAACTATGGCTACACCTTC. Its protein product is CAWTRQFNYGYTF.

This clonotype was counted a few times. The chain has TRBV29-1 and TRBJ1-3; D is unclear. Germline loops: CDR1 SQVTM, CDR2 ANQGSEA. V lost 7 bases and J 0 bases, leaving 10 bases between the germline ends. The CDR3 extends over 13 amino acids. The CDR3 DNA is TGCAGCGCCCTCTTGGGCTCTGGAAACACCATATATTTT. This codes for CSALLGSGNTIYF. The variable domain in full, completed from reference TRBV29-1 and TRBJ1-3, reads SAVISQKPSRDICQRGTSLTIQCQVDSQVTMMFWYRQQPGQSLTLIATANQGSEATYESGFVIDKFPISRPNLTFSTLTVSNMSPEDSSIYLCSALLGSGNTIYFGEGSWLTVV.

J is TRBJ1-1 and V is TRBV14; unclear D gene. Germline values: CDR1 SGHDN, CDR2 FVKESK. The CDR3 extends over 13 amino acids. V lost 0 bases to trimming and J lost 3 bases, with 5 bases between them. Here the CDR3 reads CASSQEEYTEAFF. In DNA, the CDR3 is TGTGCCAGCAGCCAAGAAGAATACACTGAAGCTTTCTTT.

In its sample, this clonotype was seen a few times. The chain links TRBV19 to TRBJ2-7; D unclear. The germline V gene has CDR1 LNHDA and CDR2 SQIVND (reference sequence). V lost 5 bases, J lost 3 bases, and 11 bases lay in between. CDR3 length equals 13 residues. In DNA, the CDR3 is TGTGCCAGTAGTGCAACGACCCGCTACGAGCAGTACTTC. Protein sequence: CASSATTRYEQYF.

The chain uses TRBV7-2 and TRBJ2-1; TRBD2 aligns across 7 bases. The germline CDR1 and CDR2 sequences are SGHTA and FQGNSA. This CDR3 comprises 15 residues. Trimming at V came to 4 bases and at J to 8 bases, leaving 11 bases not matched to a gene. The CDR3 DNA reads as TGTGCCAGCAGCTCCGTCAAAGGCGGGAGATATGAGCAGTTCTTC. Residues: CASSSVKGGRYEQFF. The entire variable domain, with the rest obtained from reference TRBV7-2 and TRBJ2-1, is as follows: GAGVSQSPSNKVTEKGKDVELRCDPISGHTALYWYRQSLGQGLEFLIYFQGNSAPDKSGLPSDRFSAERTGGSVSTLTIQRTQQEDSAVYLCASSSVKGGRYEQFFGPGTRLTVL.

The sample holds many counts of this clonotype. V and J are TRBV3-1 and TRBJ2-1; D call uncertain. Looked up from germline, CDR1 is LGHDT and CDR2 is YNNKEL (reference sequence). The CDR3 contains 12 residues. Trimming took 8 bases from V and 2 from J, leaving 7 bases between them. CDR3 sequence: CASGLAYNEQFF. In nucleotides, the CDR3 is TGTGCCAGCGGTCTGGCCTACAATGAGCAGTTCTTC.

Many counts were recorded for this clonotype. This CDR3 is CASSYRGTEAFF. CDR3 nucleotide sequence: TGTGCCAGCAGCTATCGTGGCACTGAAGCTTTCTTT. The V call is TRBV7-2, the J call TRBJ1-1; D ambiguous. V lost 4 bases to trimming and J lost 4 bases, with 7 bases between them. The CDR3 has 12 residues. Germline-derived CDR1 and CDR2 are SGHTA and FQGNSA.

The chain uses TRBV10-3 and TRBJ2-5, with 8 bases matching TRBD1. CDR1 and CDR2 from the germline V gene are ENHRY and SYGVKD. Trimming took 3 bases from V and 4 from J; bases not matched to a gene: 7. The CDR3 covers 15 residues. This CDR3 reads CAISDRQGMGETQYF. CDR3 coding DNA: TGTGCCATCAGTGACCGACAGGGGATGGGAGAGACCCAGTACTTC.

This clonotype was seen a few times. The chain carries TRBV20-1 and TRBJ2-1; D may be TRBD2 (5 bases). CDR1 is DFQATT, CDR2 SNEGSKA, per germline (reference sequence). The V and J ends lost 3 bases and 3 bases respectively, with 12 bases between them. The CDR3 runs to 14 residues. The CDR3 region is CSASPTSGYNEQFF. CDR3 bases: TGCAGTGCTAGCCCTACAAGCGGCTACAATGAGCAGTTCTTC.

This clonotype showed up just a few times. CDR3: CASSPRGPLYEQYF. The CDR3 region has the DNA TGTGCCAGCAGCCCTAGGGGCCCCCTCTACGAGCAGTACTTC. The chain employs TRBV7-4 and TRBJ2-7, with D perhaps TRBD1 (5 bases). The germline V gene encodes CDR1 SGHVT and CDR2 SQSDAQ. The CDR3 is 14 residues long. The ends were cut back, 5 bases at V and 3 bases at J, with 14 bases in the middle. Filled out from reference TRBV7-4 and TRBJ2-7, the complete variable domain reads GAGVSQSPRYKVAKRGRDVALRCDSISGHVTLYWYRQTLGQGSEVLTYSQSDAQRDKSGRPSGRFSAERPERSVSTLKIQRTEQGDSAVYLCASSPRGPLYEQYFGPGTRLTVT.

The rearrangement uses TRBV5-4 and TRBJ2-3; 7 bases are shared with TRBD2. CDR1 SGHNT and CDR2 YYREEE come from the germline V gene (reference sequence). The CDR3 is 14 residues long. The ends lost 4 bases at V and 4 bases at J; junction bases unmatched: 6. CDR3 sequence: CASSPKTSPDTQYF. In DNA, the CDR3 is TGTGCCAGCAGCCCGAAGACTAGCCCAGATACGCAGTATTTT.

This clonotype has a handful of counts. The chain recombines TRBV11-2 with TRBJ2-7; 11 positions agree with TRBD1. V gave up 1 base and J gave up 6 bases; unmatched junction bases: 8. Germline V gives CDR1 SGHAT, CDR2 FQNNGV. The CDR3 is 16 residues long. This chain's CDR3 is CASSLATPGTGGEQYF. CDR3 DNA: TGTGCCAGCAGCTTAGCCACACCCGGGACAGGGGGCGAGCAGTACTTC. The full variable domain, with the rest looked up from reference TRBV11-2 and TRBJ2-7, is EAGVAQSPRYKIIEKRQSVAFWCNPISGHATLYWYQQILGQGPKLLIQFQNNGVVDDSQLPKDRFSAERLKGVDSTLKIQPAKLEDSAVYLCASSLATPGTGGEQYFGPGTRLTVT.

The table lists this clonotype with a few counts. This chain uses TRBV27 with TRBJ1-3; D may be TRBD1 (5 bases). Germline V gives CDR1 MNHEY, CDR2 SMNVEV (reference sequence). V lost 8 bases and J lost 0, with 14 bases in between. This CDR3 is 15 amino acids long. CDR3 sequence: CASSSGHSSGNTIYF. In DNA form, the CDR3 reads TGTGCCAGCTCATCCGGACACAGCTCTGGAAACACCATATATTTT.

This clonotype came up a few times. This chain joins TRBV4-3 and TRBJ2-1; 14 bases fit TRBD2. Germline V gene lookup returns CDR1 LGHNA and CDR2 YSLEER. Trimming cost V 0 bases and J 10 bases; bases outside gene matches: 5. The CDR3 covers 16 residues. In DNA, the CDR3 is TGCGCCAGCAGCCAAGATAGGGGACTAGCGGGAGACGAGCAGTTCTTC. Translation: CASSQDRGLAGDEQFF.

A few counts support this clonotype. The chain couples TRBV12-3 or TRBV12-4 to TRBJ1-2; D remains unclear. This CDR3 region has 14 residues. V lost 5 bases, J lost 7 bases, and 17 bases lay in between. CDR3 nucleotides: TGTGCCAGCAGTCCTAGACGGGGAGTGGGTGGCTACACCTTC. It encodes CASSPRRGVGGYTF.